These 8 T cell receptor beta chains came from one sample sequenced in a study of cytomegalovirus exposure and HLA in healthy donors (dated by TCRdb to about 2017). Receptor amplification or capture employed the immunoSEQ multiplex PCR assay. The multiplex PCR relied on a mix of 60 forward primers for TCR Vbeta segments and 13 reverse primers for TCR Jbeta segments. Imported from immuneACCESS, the table was reduced by TCRdb to in-frame sequences with V and J called. These copies leave out some clones; in studies compared against another copy, an unresolved V gene accounts for under half, and the cause of the remainder is not known. This sample gives about 92,000 clones in total; roughly 71% of them show up just once. 2.7% of the sample lies in the top ten. Sequenced material: PBMCs. Receptors originate from a man between 50 and 59 years old in good health and CMV-seronegative.

This chain connects TRBV7-2 to TRBJ2-1, with D tentatively TRBD2 (5 bases). Germline V gene data show CDR1 as SGHTA and CDR2 as FQGNSA. This CDR3 is built from 14 residues. V lost 3 bases and J 9 bases, leaving 15 bases between the germline ends. DNA of the CDR3: TGTGCCAGCAGCTTGGGCCTCAGCGGTGGTGAGCAGTTCTTC. Its translation: CASSLGLSGGEQFF.

The CDR3 region has the DNA TGTGCCAGCAGCCTTCGACAGGGGAACACCGGGGAGCTGTTTTTT. As protein: CASSLRQGNTGELFF. The J gene is TRBJ2-2, the V gene TRBV7-2, with TRBD1 matching 7 bases. The germline V gene has CDR1 SGHTA and CDR2 FQGNSA. The CDR3 consists of 15 residues. The J segment lost 1 base and the V segment lost 5 bases, leaving 4 bases of the junction unmatched.

The chain combines TRBV7-9 with TRBJ1-1; 7 nucleotides agree with TRBD1. Trimming cost V 1 base and J 3 bases; bases outside gene matches: 8. The germline V gene has CDR1 SEHNR and CDR2 FQNEAQ (reference sequence). The CDR3 spans 16 residues. The CDR3 DNA sequence: TGTGCCAGCAGCTTAGGTTGGGCAGGGGGTGACACTGAAGCTTTCTTT. Its protein product is CASSLGWAGGDTEAFF.

This clone was observed once. Other DNA sequences in this sample translate to the same CDR3. The rearrangement joins TRBV6-5 to TRBJ1-3, with D perhaps TRBD1 (5 bases). The germline V gene encodes CDR1 MNHEY and CDR2 SVGAGI. This CDR3 spans 13 amino acids. The germline V and J ends were trimmed by 6 bases and 4 bases, with 10 bases remaining between them. The CDR3: CASRTGLGNTIYF. In nucleotides, the CDR3 is TGTGCCAGCAGAACAGGTTTGGGAAACACCATATATTTT.

As DNA, the CDR3 is TGTGCCAGCAGCTTCGGGAAGAGCGGGACCTACAATGAGCAGTTCTTC. Translated, it gives CASSFGKSGTYNEQFF. The chain carries TRBV13 and TRBJ2-1; TRBD2 aligns across 7 bases. From germline, CDR1 is PRHDT and CDR2 FYEKMQ (reference sequence). This CDR3 contains 16 residues. J was trimmed by 2 bases and V by 3 bases; bases with no gene match: 7.

V gene TRBV2 combines with J gene TRBJ1-6, with 8 bases identical to TRBD1. The germline gives CDR1 SNHLY, CDR2 FYNNEI. The CDR3 covers 15 residues. Trimming removed 6 bases from V and 10 bases from J; junction bases left unmatched: 11. The CDR3 here is CASSQATGVGSPLHF. DNA for the CDR3: TGTGCCAGCAGCCAGGCGACAGGGGTAGGCTCACCCCTCCACTTT. Filled out from reference TRBV2 and TRBJ1-6, the complete variable domain reads EPEVTQTPSHQVTQMGQEVILRCVPISNHLYFYWYRQILGQKVEFLVSFYNNEISEKSEIFDDQFSVERPDGSNFTLKIRSTKLEDSAMYFCASSQATGVGSPLHFGNGTRLTVT.

This clone was detected a few times. The V and J genes are TRBV4-2 and TRBJ1-4; D perhaps matches TRBD1 (5 bases). Trimming cost V 5 bases and J 4 bases, with 14 bases left between them. CDR3 length: 15 residues. Looked up from germline, CDR1 is LGHNA and CDR2 is YNFKEQ. The CDR3, as DNA: TGTGCCAGCAGCTCTATCGAAGGGGATAATGAAAAACTGTTTTTT. As protein: CASSSIEGDNEKLFF.

The chain combines TRBV7-9 with TRBJ1-3, with D hard to call. V lost 4 bases, J lost 0 bases, and 10 bases lay in between. Germline V gene data show CDR1 as SEHNR and CDR2 as FQNEAQ (reference sequence). This CDR3 has 15 amino acids. The CDR3 is CASSSRGVSGNTIYF. For the CDR3, the DNA is TGTGCCAGCAGCTCAAGAGGAGTCTCTGGAAACACCATATATTTT.